Listed here are 25 T cell receptor beta chains from one sample, sequenced in a study of cytomegalovirus exposure and HLA in healthy donors. Amplification used 60 Vbeta primers and 13 Jbeta primers. Here immunoSEQ multiplex PCR was the method, and the copy in TCRdb shows in-frame clones only, minus some. The data show 75,000 to 100,000 clones, about 70% seen once. Sample: PBMCs. The receptors were sampled from a female donor in good health and CMV-seronegative.

The chain joins TRBV7-9 to TRBJ1-6; D is undetermined. Germline V gene lookup returns CDR1 SEHNR and CDR2 FQNEAQ (reference sequence). Trimming shortened V by 5 bases and J by 8 bases, and 13 bases separated the two germline ends. CDR3 length: 14 amino acids. The CDR3 loop is CASSAPGYHSPLHF. As DNA, the CDR3 is TGTGCCAGCAGCGCTCCAGGATACCATTCACCCCTCCACTTT.

The chain combines TRBV28 with TRBJ1-1; 8 bases map to TRBD1. Germline V CDR1 and CDR2: MDHEN, SYDVKM. The junction had 5 bases not matched to a gene; V was cut back by 7 bases and J by 4 bases. The CDR3 loop spans 13 amino acids. In DNA, the CDR3 is TGTGCCAGCATGGAACAGGGGGGCACTGAAGCTTTCTTT. It is translated as CASMEQGGTEAFF.

The chain uses TRBV5-1 and TRBJ1-3, with 7 bases identical to TRBD1. Trimming removed 0 bases from V and 6 bases from J; junction bases left unmatched: 6. The CDR3 sequence is 15 residues long. Looked up from germline, CDR1 is SGHRS and CDR2 is YFSETQ. CDR3 bases: TGCGCCAGCAGCTTGGGGGGACAGAGACAAAACACCATATATTTT. Protein: CASSLGGQRQNTIYF.

In this sample, this clone turned up a few times. J is TRBJ2-3 and V is TRBV18, with D unclear. The V gene lost 0 bases and the J gene lost 0 bases, with 10 bases spanning the gap. The length of the CDR3 is 16 residues. The germline gives CDR1 KGHSH, CDR2 LQKENI. CDR3 sequence: CASSPPEAISTDTQYF. The CDR3 coding sequence is TGTGCCAGCTCACCACCTGAGGCGATTAGCACAGATACGCAGTATTTT.

V is TRBV7-8 and J is TRBJ2-1; 7 bases align to TRBD2. CDR1 is SGHVS, CDR2 FQNEAQ, per germline. The CDR3 runs to 14 residues. The junction had 4 bases not matched to a gene; V was cut back by 4 bases and J by 4 bases. CDR3 sequence reads: CASSSRDYYNEQFF. DNA of the CDR3: TGTGCCAGCAGCTCTCGGGACTATTACAATGAGCAGTTCTTC.

The V and J genes are TRBV25-1 and TRBJ1-2; D unclear. This CDR3 contains 15 residues. Germline loops: CDR1 MGHDK, CDR2 SYGVNS. The V and J ends lost 1 base and 4 bases respectively, with 13 bases between them. CDR3 DNA: TGTGCCAGCAGTGAATTCGGTCGGGAGTCCTATGGCTACACCTTC. It yields the protein CASSEFGRESYGYTF.

This chain uses TRBV7-9 with TRBJ2-6; TRBD1 aligns across 10 bases. The CDR3 runs 19 residues. CDR1 is SEHNR and CDR2 is FQNEAQ in the germline V gene (reference sequence). The V and J ends lost 6 bases and 0 bases, in that order; junction bases with no gene match: 11. The CDR3 is CASSPGQGRLSSGANVLTF. In DNA, the CDR3 is TGTGCCAGCAGTCCGGGACAGGGGAGGTTAAGCTCTGGGGCCAACGTCCTGACTTTC.

This clone was seen just once. The rearrangement uses TRBV19 and TRBJ1-5; D not resolved. Trimming took off 0 bases at V and 11 bases at J, with 11 bases between the two ends. Germline lookup yields CDR1 LNHDA and CDR2 SQIVND (reference sequence). The CDR3 loop spans 13 amino acids. The CDR3 is CASSIEGALAQHF. The CDR3 DNA reads TGTGCCAGTAGTATAGAGGGAGCGTTGGCCCAGCATTTT.

This sequence joins TRBV7-2 and TRBJ2-7, with a weak D call TRBD2 (5 bases). This CDR3 is built from 13 residues. The germline CDR1 and CDR2 sequences are SGHTA and FQGNSA. V was clipped by 4 bases and J by 1 base, with 8 bases between them. Here the CDR3 reads CASSSGLSYEQYF. For the CDR3, the DNA is TGTGCCAGCAGCTCCGGACTTTCCTACGAGCAGTACTTC.

This clone was seen a single time. This chain uses TRBV6-1 with TRBJ1-2; 10 bases match TRBD1. The CDR3 spans 15 residues. Germline values: CDR1 MNHNS, CDR2 SASEGT. Losses at the gene ends were 7 bases for V and 1 base for J; bases not matched to a gene: 6. DNA for the CDR3: TGTGCCAGCAAGGGTGGGACAGGGGTTAACTATGGCTACACCTTC. Its protein is CASKGGTGVNYGYTF.

The rearrangement links TRBV5-6 to TRBJ2-2; 11 nucleotides match TRBD1. The CDR3 runs to 16 residues. J was trimmed by 4 bases and V by 3 bases; bases with no gene match: 5. Germline V lookup: CDR1 SGHDT, CDR2 YYEEEE. The CDR3 DNA reads as TGTGCCAGCAGCTCCCGAGGGACAGGGGGCACCGGGGAGCTGTTTTTT. It is translated as CASSSRGTGGTGELFF.

The chain combines TRBV13 with TRBJ1-1; a possible D gene is TRBD1 (6 bases). The CDR3 sequence is 13 residues long. Germline CDR1 is PRHDT and CDR2 is FYEKMQ (reference sequence). Trimming took 5 bases from V and 2 from J, leaving 9 bases between them. Written as DNA, the CDR3 is TGTGCCAGCAGCCCCAGGGGAAACACTGAAGCTTTCTTT. This sequence encodes CASSPRGNTEAFF.

The chain joins TRBV27 to TRBJ2-7, with TRBD1 as a possible D gene (6 bases). The CDR3 length is 13 residues. Germline V gene data show CDR1 as MNHEY and CDR2 as SMNVEV (reference sequence). Trimming shortened V by 3 bases and J by 5 bases, and 11 bases separated the two germline ends. CDR3 sequence: CASSFPGVNEQYF. CDR3 nucleotide sequence: TGTGCCAGCAGTTTCCCAGGGGTCAACGAGCAGTACTTC.

The rearrangement links TRBV30 to TRBJ2-5; 8 positions match TRBD2. This CDR3 spans 13 amino acids. CDR1 GTSNPN and CDR2 SVGIG come from the germline V gene (reference sequence). With V trimmed by 0 bases and J by 5 bases, 2 bases remained unmatched. The CDR3 DNA is TGTGCCTGGAGTGTCACGGGAGGGGAGACCCAGTACTTC. Protein product: CAWSVTGGETQYF.

This clone was seen once. The V call is TRBV14, the J call TRBJ1-1; 10 bases line up with TRBD1. CDR3 size: 13 residues. With 0 bases clipped from V and 11 bases from J, the junction kept 3 bases outside the gene matches. Germline V lookup: CDR1 SGHDN, CDR2 FVKESK. The CDR3 loop reads CASSQEGTGVAFF. As DNA, the CDR3 is TGTGCCAGCAGCCAAGAAGGGACAGGGGTCGCTTTCTTT.

The genes are TRBV19 and TRBJ1-6, with TRBD1 matching over 10 bases. Germline loops: CDR1 LNHDA, CDR2 SQIVND (reference sequence). V was clipped by 1 base and J by 11 bases; unmatched bases: 5. This CDR3 is 15 amino acids long. CDR3 in amino acids: CASSIGDRGRAPLHF. The DNA for the CDR3 is TGTGCCAGTAGTATAGGAGACAGGGGGCGCGCACCCCTCCACTTT.

The CDR3: CASSLEVAGDTGELFF. CDR3 sequence (DNA): TGCGCCAGCAGCTTGGAGGTAGCGGGAGACACCGGGGAGCTGTTTTTT. The genes are TRBV5-1 and TRBJ2-2, with 9 bases matching TRBD2. The CDR3 totals 16 residues. With 0 bases clipped from V and 3 bases from J, the junction kept 3 bases outside the gene matches. Germline CDR1 and CDR2: SGHRS and YFSETQ.

V usage is TRBV5-3 and J usage is TRBJ2-5; maybe TRBD2 (7 bases). TRBV5-3 falls under the ORF class, with uncertain function. CDR3 length equals 13 residues. V gave up 5 bases and J gave up 5 bases, with 13 bases separating them. The CDR3, as DNA: TGTGCCAGAAGTTCGGGGGGCCGGGAGACCCAGTACTTC. It specifies CARSSGGRETQYF.

The chain links TRBV29-1 to TRBJ2-2, with 11 bases that match TRBD2. Per germline, CDR1 SQVTM and CDR2 ANQGSEA. After removal of 8 bases from V and 6 bases from J, the junction contained 11 bases not matched to a gene. The CDR3 length is 15 residues. The CDR3: CSYQGELAGAGELFF. In DNA form, the CDR3 reads TGCAGCTACCAAGGGGAACTAGCGGGAGCCGGGGAGCTGTTTTTT.

This clone was counted a single time. The chain joins TRBV5-4 to TRBJ2-5; TRBD2 agrees at 7 bases. With V trimmed by 7 bases and J by 5 bases, 8 bases remained unmatched. The germline gives CDR1 SGHNT, CDR2 YYREEE (reference sequence). This CDR3 is built from 13 residues. For the CDR3, the DNA is TGTGCCAGCGGTTACAAGGGAGGGGAGACCCAGTACTTC. Its translation is CASGYKGGETQYF.

This clone was picked up a small number of times. This rearrangement joins TRBV30 to TRBJ1-6; 8 bases fit TRBD1. Looked up from germline, CDR1 is GTSNPN and CDR2 is SVGIG (reference sequence). The length of the CDR3 is 14 residues. Germline trimming cut 0 bases from V and 11 bases from J; bases unmatched to any gene: 6. As DNA, the CDR3 is TGTGCCTGGAGTGTAGACAGGGGTTCGACACCCCTCCACTTT. Its protein product is CAWSVDRGSTPLHF.

The chain employs TRBV11-3 and TRBJ2-3, with 10 bases identical to TRBD2. This CDR3 spans 16 amino acids. CDR1 and CDR2 (germline): SGHNT, YENEEA. V was clipped by 4 bases and J by 0 bases; unmatched bases: 4. The CDR3 sequence: CASSSGTSASTDTQYF. The CDR3 bases are TGTGCCAGCAGCTCAGGGACTAGCGCTAGCACAGATACGCAGTATTTT. Based on the CDR3 plus reference TRBV11-3 and TRBJ2-3, the full variable domain is EAGVVQSPRYKIIEKKQPVAFWCNPISGHNTLYWYLQNLGQGPELLIRYENEEAVDDSQLPKDRFSAERLKGVDSTLKIQPAELGDSAVYLCASSSGTSASTDTQYFGPGTRLTVL.

CDR3 in DNA: TGTGCCAGCAGGGAACTAGCGGGAGTGAACGGGGAGCTGTTTTTT. This sequence encodes CASRELAGVNGELFF. This sequence joins TRBV7-6 and TRBJ2-2; 11 bases align to TRBD2. Trimming at V came to 6 bases and at J to 7 bases, leaving 7 bases not matched to a gene. CDR1 and CDR2 (germline): SGHVS, FNYEAQ. This CDR3 is built from 15 residues. The full variable domain, in which reference TRBV7-6 and TRBJ2-2 provide the parts outside the CDR3, is GAGVSQSPRYKVTKRGQDVALRCDPISGHVSLYWYRQALGQGPEFLTYFNYEAQQDKSGLPNDRFSAERPEGSISTLTIQRTEQRDSAMYRCASRELAGVNGELFFGEGSRLTVL.

The table lists this clone with a few counts. V gene TRBV7-9 combines with J gene TRBJ2-7; tentative D call: TRBD2 (5 bases). Trimming cost V 0 bases and J 0 bases, with 12 bases left between them. CDR3 length: 16 amino acids. CDR1 is SEHNR and CDR2 is FQNEAQ in the germline V gene (reference sequence). The CDR3 protein is CASSLARGFSSYEQYF. Written as DNA, the CDR3 is TGTGCCAGCAGCTTAGCCCGAGGGTTTAGCTCCTACGAGCAGTACTTC.

This chain links TRBV14 with TRBJ2-7; tentative D call: TRBD2 (6 bases). The CDR3 totals 14 residues. V lost 5 bases and J lost 2, with 13 bases in between. Germline loops: CDR1 SGHDN, CDR2 FVKESK. The CDR3 reads CASSWSGLPYEQYF. CDR3 DNA sequence: TGTGCCAGCAGCTGGAGCGGGCTACCCTACGAGCAGTACTTC.